This entry lists 8 T cell receptor beta chains sequenced from one sample in a study of T cell responses to AZD1222 COVID-19 vaccine. Sequencing used immunoSEQ multiplex PCR; TCRdb keeps in-frame clones, though not all of them. Here the sample spans about 68,000 clones, about nine tenths being singletons. Specimen: peripheral blood, collected on day 0 of AZD1222 vaccination. The receptors originated from an adult in good health.

This chain links TRBV25-1 with TRBJ1-2; 7 bases are shared with TRBD1. The germline gives CDR1 MGHDK, CDR2 SYGVNS. The CDR3 length is 14 residues. The V gene end was trimmed by 3 bases and the J gene end by 3 bases; junction bases not matched to a gene: 4. The CDR3 spells CASSETGPYYGYTF. CDR3 sequence (DNA): TGTGCCAGCAGTGAGACAGGGCCATACTATGGCTACACCTTC.

V usage is TRBV7-2 and J usage is TRBJ1-1; D might be TRBD1 (6 bases). The germline V gene has CDR1 SGHTA and CDR2 FQGNSA. The CDR3 consists of 13 residues. Trimming stripped 4 bases from V and 5 bases from J, with 11 bases between. DNA for the CDR3: TGTGCCAGCAGCTCAGGGGTGGGGACTGAAGCTTTCTTT. Its protein product is CASSSGVGTEAFF. The full variable domain, rest sourced from reference TRBV7-2 and TRBJ1-1, is GAGVSQSPSNKVTEKGKDVELRCDPISGHTALYWYRQSLGQGLEFLIYFQGNSAPDKSGLPSDRFSAERTGGSVSTLTIQRTQQEDSAVYLCASSSGVGTEAFFGQGTRLTVV.

This clone appeared a single time. The V gene is TRBV27, the J gene TRBJ1-1; D ambiguous. Between the trimmed V and J ends, which lost 5 bases and 4 bases, there was a span of 11 bases. The CDR3 has 13 amino acids. Germline V CDR1 and CDR2: MNHEY, SMNVEV (reference sequence). The CDR3 loop is CASSVYWGTEAFF. The DNA of the CDR3 is TGTGCCAGCAGTGTCTACTGGGGCACTGAAGCTTTCTTT.

The chain recombines TRBV6-1 with TRBJ2-7; no definite D call. Germline V gives CDR1 MNHNS, CDR2 SASEGT. This CDR3 is 13 amino acids long. Trimming removed 2 bases from V and 3 bases from J, with 8 bases in between. Here the CDR3 reads CASSESVGYEQYF. The CDR3 DNA reads as TGTGCCAGCAGTGAATCGGTGGGCTACGAGCAGTACTTC.

The chain couples TRBV29-1 to TRBJ2-6; the match to TRBD1 covers 8 bases. Unmatched junction bases numbered 11, after V lost 7 bases and J lost 0 bases. The CDR3 runs 17 residues. CDR1 is SQVTM and CDR2 is ANQGSEA in the germline V gene. CDR3 nucleotide sequence: TGCAGCGCAACCATGGCAGGGGGCGTCTCTGGGGCCAACGTCCTGACTTTC. Amino acid sequence: CSATMAGGVSGANVLTF.

In nucleotides, the CDR3 is TGTGCCTGGAGTAGGGGGACCGGGGAGCTGTTTTTT. Translated, it gives CAWSRGTGELFF. The chain joins TRBV30 to TRBJ2-2; maybe TRBD1 (6 bases). Per the germline V gene, CDR1 is GTSNPN and CDR2 is SVGIG (reference sequence). This CDR3 has 12 residues. The V end lost 2 bases, the J end lost 5 bases, and 6 bases lay between the germline ends. Looking up the rest from reference TRBV30 and TRBJ2-2 gives the full variable domain: SQTIHQWPATLVQPVGSPLSLECTVEGTSNPNLYWYRQAAGRGLQLLFYSVGIGQISSEVPQNLSASRPQDRQFILSSKKLLLSDSGFYLCAWSRGTGELFFGEGSRLTVL.

This chain connects TRBV18 to TRBJ1-6; TRBD1 aligns across 7 bases. The CDR3 extends over 14 amino acids. CDR1 KGHSH and CDR2 LQKENI come from the germline V gene. V shed 3 bases, J shed 10 bases, and the junction held 6 bases outside the gene matches. CDR3 sequence: CASSPKQQGSPLHF. CDR3 bases: TGTGCCAGCTCACCTAAGCAACAGGGGTCACCCCTCCACTTT.

The chain couples TRBV6-2 or TRBV6-3 to TRBJ2-7; 13 bases are shared with TRBD2. Unmatched junction bases numbered 13, after V lost 0 bases and J lost 2 bases. The CDR3 spans 20 residues. In germline, CDR1 is MNHEY, CDR2 SVGEGT. CDR3 sequence: CASSYSAGLAGYHDPYEQYF. CDR3 DNA: TGTGCCAGCAGTTACTCAGCGGGACTAGCGGGATACCACGACCCCTACGAGCAGTACTTC.